This note documents a single T cell receptor (beta chain) sequence. What it recognizes is unknown. These data belong to a study of T-cell reconstitution after alpha-beta-depleted transplantation in children. The CDR3 is made up of 12 amino acids. Germline V gene sequence: CDR1 ENHRY, CDR2 SYGVKD. V lost 8 bases, J lost 4 bases, and 12 bases lay in between. During its preparation, the TCRbeta library received unique molecular identifiers. From the PCR reads, TCRdb called clonotypes with MiXCR, one entry per CDR3 protein. The repertoire has about 580,000 distinct CDR3 sequences, roughly 30% of them found once; the top ten carry less than 40%. Study-wide results and limits: The high TCRbeta diversity at day 60 in some patients came from surviving recipient T cells and thymic progenitors. When one year had passed after transplant, most T-cell counts and diversity came from newly produced T cells.

The receptor was isolated from a boy in the first two years of life with Wiskott-Aldrich syndrome, due to receive a stem cell transplant. The source material was PBMCs, sampled before TCRalphabeta/CD19-depleted stem cell transplant. The chain employs TRBV10-3 and TRBJ2-7; possible D gene TRBD1, 6 bases. The chain's CDR3 is CAIRDTDYEQYF. DNA of the CDR3: TGTGCCATCCGGGACACGGATTACGAGCAGTACTTC.